These 29 T cell receptor beta chains came from one sample sequenced in a study of blood T cell repertoires in COVID-19. Measured with immunoSEQ multiplex PCR; TCRdb has only the in-frame clones, and not every one. The data show a few hundred thousand clones, about 87% seen once. The sequencing sample was made of peripheral blood. The source is a woman aged 65 to 85 with COVID-19, enrolled during active disease.

This clone was detected only once. The rearrangement links TRBV19 to TRBJ1-4; D not resolved. Trimming left V 5 bases short and J 6 bases short, with 7 bases between. CDR3 length equals 12 residues. Germline CDR1 reads LNHDA; CDR2 reads SQIVND (reference sequence). As DNA, the CDR3 is TGTGCCAGTAGTTCTGAGGATGAAAAACTGTTTTTT. Translation gives CASSSEDEKLFF.

Only a few counts were recorded for this clone. This chain joins TRBV7-2 and TRBJ2-3, with 7 positions matching TRBD2. J was trimmed by 5 bases and V by 6 bases; bases with no gene match: 8. CDR3 length equals 14 residues. The germline CDR1 and CDR2 sequences are SGHTA and FQGNSA. The CDR3 spells CASSLAVLGDTQYF. The CDR3 bases are TGTGCCAGCAGTCTAGCGGTCCTGGGAGATACGCAGTATTTT.

In regard to this clone: Within the sample, other DNA sequences also encode this same CDR3. The chain couples TRBV30 to TRBJ1-2; D gene ambiguous. V lost 0 bases and J lost 6, with 5 bases in between. CDR3 length: 11 amino acids. Germline assignment: CDR1 GTSNPN and CDR2 SVGIG (reference sequence). CDR3 DNA sequence: TGTGCCTGGAGTGTGCGGGATGGCTACACCTTC. This codes for CAWSVRDGYTF.

This chain links TRBV18 with TRBJ2-7; 9 bases match TRBD1. This CDR3 has 13 residues. The ends lost 3 bases at V and 6 bases at J; junction bases unmatched: 3. CDR1 is KGHSH and CDR2 is LQKENI in the germline V gene. The DNA of the CDR3 is TGTGCCAGCTCACCGGGACAGGGTCGCGAGCAGTACTTC. It codes for CASSPGQGREQYF.

The chain is built from TRBV18 and TRBJ2-7, with 7 bases fitting TRBD1. Germline CDR1 KGHSH, CDR2 LQKENI. This CDR3 spans 14 amino acids. With V trimmed by 6 bases and J by 2 bases, 7 bases remained unmatched. DNA of the CDR3: TGTGCCAGCTCCCGTCTGGGACAGACCTACGAGCAGTACTTC. Protein product: CASSRLGQTYEQYF.

The V and J genes are TRBV18 and TRBJ1-1; possible D gene TRBD1, 5 bases. The CDR3 has 16 residues. Germline V CDR1 and CDR2: KGHSH, LQKENI. The germline V and J ends were trimmed by 3 bases and 0 bases, with 14 bases remaining between them. CDR3 DNA: TGTGCCAGCTCACCTCAACGGGGGATTATGAACACTGAAGCTTTCTTT. It yields the protein CASSPQRGIMNTEAFF.

The chain employs TRBV5-4 and TRBJ2-5, with D perhaps TRBD1 (5 bases). The CDR3 is 13 amino acids. The ends were cut back, 4 bases at V and 6 bases at J, with 13 bases in the middle. Germline-derived CDR1 and CDR2 are SGHNT and YYREEE (reference sequence). The CDR3 loop is CASSAWGRKTQYF. Here the CDR3 DNA reads TGTGCCAGCAGCGCCTGGGGCCGCAAGACCCAGTACTTC.

This clone showed up just a few times. This chain uses TRBV6-5 with TRBJ2-7, with TRBD2 matching over 11 bases. There are 15 residues in the CDR3. Germline trimming cut 5 bases from V and 7 bases from J; bases unmatched to any gene: 10. Germline lookup yields CDR1 MNHEY and CDR2 SVGAGI. The CDR3 bases are TGTGCCAGCAGTAGATACACTAGCGGGAGATCAGAGCAGTACTTC. Its translation: CASSRYTSGRSEQYF.

The rearrangement uses TRBV10-3 and TRBJ1-1; a weak D match, TRBD1 (6 bases). Trimming took 0 bases from V and 3 from J, leaving 8 bases between them. CDR3 length: 14 residues. Germline CDR1 and CDR2: ENHRY and SYGVKD. The CDR3 is CAISESGAHTEAFF. The CDR3 coding sequence is TGTGCCATCAGTGAGTCGGGGGCTCACACTGAAGCTTTCTTT.

This chain joins TRBV6-4 and TRBJ2-1; TRBD2 matches 7 bases. CDR1 is MRHNA and CDR2 is SNTAGT in the germline V gene. The CDR3 is 19 amino acids. V was clipped by 0 bases and J by 1 base; unmatched bases: 12. CDR3 DNA sequence: TGTGCCAGCAGTGACTCGAGGCTAGCGGTAGGACGGTCCTACAATGAGCAGTTCTTC. This encodes CASSDSRLAVGRSYNEQFF.

Here the CDR3 DNA reads TGTGCCAGCTCCCTGGGCCCGAACACTGAAGCTTTCTTT. Amino acids: CASSLGPNTEAFF. The V and J genes are TRBV18 and TRBJ1-1; D unresolved. The germline V and J ends were trimmed by 6 bases and 1 base, with 9 bases remaining between them. The CDR3 totals 13 residues. Germline CDR1 reads KGHSH; CDR2 reads LQKENI.

This chain links TRBV5-6 with TRBJ2-3; D is perhaps TRBD2 (5 bases). The CDR3 loop spans 14 amino acids. The V gene's germline CDR1 is SGHDT and CDR2 YYEEEE. V lost 3 bases and J 3 bases, leaving 11 bases between the germline ends. The CDR3 spells CASSSKLGTDTQYF. The CDR3 region has the DNA TGTGCCAGCAGCTCCAAACTAGGGACAGATACGCAGTATTTT.

The V call is TRBV28, the J call TRBJ2-5, with 8 positions matching TRBD2. The ends lost 6 bases at V and 5 bases at J; junction bases unmatched: 11. Per germline, CDR1 MDHEN and CDR2 SYDVKM. CDR3 length equals 15 residues. This chain's CDR3 is CASSRPSGLGETQYF. CDR3 bases: TGTGCCAGCAGCCGACCGTCGGGACTAGGGGAGACCCAGTACTTC.

The chain joins TRBV10-1 to TRBJ2-7; 9 bases align to TRBD2. Looked up from germline, CDR1 is WNHNN and CDR2 is SYGVQD (reference sequence). The V and J ends lost 4 bases and 4 bases, in that order; junction bases with no gene match: 2. The CDR3 length is 13 residues. This CDR3 is CASSVSGSYEQYF. The CDR3 bases are TGCGCCAGCAGTGTTAGCGGGAGTTACGAGCAGTACTTC.

The V and J genes are TRBV7-6 and TRBJ2-1; 10 nucleotides align to TRBD1. Germline V gene sequence: CDR1 SGHVS, CDR2 FNYEAQ. The CDR3 has 15 amino acids. V shed 7 bases and J 7 bases; nucleotides not matched to a gene: 10. CDR3 region: CASTHRGQGRNEQFF. The CDR3 coding sequence is TGTGCCAGCACCCACCGGGGACAGGGGAGGAATGAGCAGTTCTTC.

This chain uses TRBV10-3 with TRBJ2-1; perhaps TRBD2 as D (5 bases). From germline, CDR1 is ENHRY and CDR2 SYGVKD. Deletions cut 0 bases from V and 6 bases from J, with 15 bases between. The CDR3 runs to 16 residues. The CDR3 sequence: CAISESGIFNLNEQFF. CDR3 bases: TGTGCCATCAGTGAGTCCGGGATTTTTAACCTCAATGAGCAGTTCTTC.

This clone was seen ten or more times. This chain joins TRBV6-1 and TRBJ1-2; D remains ambiguous. V was shortened by 1 base and J by 7 bases, with 10 bases between the two germline ends. Germline V gene sequence: CDR1 MNHNS, CDR2 SASEGT. This CDR3 region has 13 residues. The DNA of the CDR3 is TGTGCCAGCAGTGAAGTTTCGGTATTTGGCTACACCTTC. It yields the protein CASSEVSVFGYTF.

This chain uses TRBV24-1 with TRBJ2-3; D might be TRBD1 (7 bases). This CDR3 has 15 amino acids. CDR1 and CDR2 (germline): KGHDR, SFDVKD. V dropped 4 bases and J dropped 5 bases, with 15 bases sitting between them. The CDR3: CATSDLEGAEDTQYF. The CDR3 region has the DNA TGTGCCACCAGTGACCTGGAGGGGGCAGAAGATACGCAGTATTTT.

In this sample, this clone turned up a few times. The chain employs TRBV5-1 and TRBJ1-1, with D hard to call. Per germline, CDR1 SGHRS and CDR2 YFSETQ. The CDR3 has 13 amino acids. V lost 7 bases, J lost 4 bases, and 14 bases lay in between. Here the CDR3 reads CASARTGTTEAFF. The CDR3 DNA follows: TGCGCCAGCGCCCGGACGGGAACCACTGAAGCTTTCTTT.

This chain joins TRBV7-9 and TRBJ1-1; a weak D match, TRBD1 (6 bases). The germline gives CDR1 SEHNR, CDR2 FQNEAQ (reference sequence). This CDR3 comprises 13 residues. The germline V and J ends were trimmed by 4 bases and 1 base, with 7 bases remaining between them. CDR3 coding DNA: TGTGCCAGCAGCTCGGACAGGAACACTGAAGCTTTCTTT. It yields the protein CASSSDRNTEAFF.

The rearrangement links TRBV11-3 to TRBJ2-2; TRBD1 matches at 9 bases. Germline lookup yields CDR1 SGHNT and CDR2 YENEEA. The ends lost 6 bases at V and 5 bases at J; junction bases unmatched: 7. The CDR3 sequence is 15 residues long. The CDR3 is CASSITGQGTGELFF. CDR3 DNA: TGTGCCAGCAGTATAACAGGACAGGGGACCGGGGAGCTGTTTTTT.

This clone was found once. The chain couples TRBV3-1 (or the pseudogene TRBV3-2) to TRBJ2-7; D is undetermined. CDR3 length: 13 amino acids. V was cut by 0 bases and J by 3 bases, with 6 bases left in between. CDR1 and CDR2 (germline): LGHDT, YNNKEL (reference sequence). The chain's CDR3 is CASSQDTNYEQYF. CDR3 nucleotide sequence: TGTGCCAGCAGCCAAGACACAAACTACGAGCAGTACTTC.

This chain uses TRBV15 with TRBJ1-1; the D gene is possibly TRBD1 (5 bases). There are 13 residues in the CDR3. V was pared by 3 bases and J by 5 bases, with 10 bases between. Germline V lookup: CDR1 LNHNV, CDR2 YYDKDF (reference sequence). CDR3 protein: CATSSGGDTEAFF. CDR3 bases: TGTGCCACCAGCAGTGGGGGGGATACTGAAGCTTTCTTT. The entire variable domain, with the rest obtained from reference TRBV15 and TRBJ1-1, is as follows: DAMVIQNPRYQVTQFGKPVTLSCSQTLNHNVMYWYQQKSSQAPKLLFHYYDKDFNNEADTPDNFQSRRPNTSFCFLDIRSPGLGDTAMYLCATSSGGDTEAFFGQGTRLTVV.

In nucleotides, the CDR3 is TGTGCCAGCAGCGACAGGGAATTTAGTGAAAAACTGTTTTTT. It specifies CASSDREFSEKLFF. The chain joins TRBV25-1 to TRBJ1-4; 7 nucleotides match TRBD1. Germline assignment: CDR1 MGHDK and CDR2 SYGVNS. The V segment lost 6 bases and the J segment 7 bases; nucleotides outside the gene matches: 8. This CDR3 comprises 14 residues.

The J gene is TRBJ2-1, the V gene TRBV5-1; no clear D. V was shortened by 2 bases and J by 8 bases, with 5 bases between the two germline ends. The CDR3 is made up of 11 amino acids. Germline V lookup: CDR1 SGHRS, CDR2 YFSETQ. CDR3: CASSFSDEQFF. As DNA, the CDR3 is TGCGCCAGCAGCTTTTCGGATGAGCAGTTCTTC.

In this sample, this clone turned up once. V and J are TRBV5-4 and TRBJ1-2; TRBD1 matches at 10 bases. The germline V gene has CDR1 SGHNT and CDR2 YYREEE (reference sequence). V lost 0 bases, J lost 4 bases, and 9 bases stayed unmatched. This CDR3 has 17 amino acids. CDR3 DNA sequence: TGTGCCAGCAGCTTGGTAATCGGGACAGGGGATGGCTATGGCTACACCTTC. Translating it yields CASSLVIGTGDGYGYTF.

The rearrangement links TRBV5-1 to TRBJ1-5, with D unresolved. Per the germline V gene, CDR1 is SGHRS and CDR2 is YFSETQ. Deletions cut 0 bases from V and 7 bases from J, with 8 bases between. The CDR3 length is 13 residues. The chain's CDR3 is CASSLDGEQPQHF. CDR3 nucleotide sequence: TGCGCCAGCAGCTTGGACGGGGAACAGCCCCAGCATTTT. Combining the CDR3 with reference TRBV5-1 and TRBJ1-5 gives the whole variable domain KAGVTQTPRYLIKTRGQQVTLSCSPISGHRSVSWYQQTPGQGLQFLFEYFSETQRNKGNFPGRFSGRQFSNSRSEMNVSTLELGDSALYLCASSLDGEQPQHFGDGTRLSIL.

The rearrangement uses TRBV19 and TRBJ1-5, with TRBD1 identical over 7 bases. The J segment lost 4 bases and the V segment lost 7 bases, leaving 10 bases of the junction unmatched. This CDR3 region has 15 residues. Germline V lookup: CDR1 LNHDA, CDR2 SQIVND (reference sequence). The CDR3 region is CASKEGTAINQPQHF. For the CDR3, the DNA is TGTGCCAGTAAGGAAGGGACAGCTATAAATCAGCCCCAGCATTTT.

The chain couples TRBV5-1 to TRBJ1-3; unclear D gene. CDR3 length: 14 amino acids. CDR1 SGHRS and CDR2 YFSETQ come from the germline V gene. Trimming took 5 bases from V and 2 from J, leaving 11 bases between them. The CDR3 region has the DNA TGCGCCAGCAGACAGATTCCCGCTGGAAACACCATATATTTT. Protein sequence: CASRQIPAGNTIYF.